This record covers a single TCR beta chain. Its antigen is undetermined. From germline, CDR1 is MNHEY and CDR2 SVGEGT. CDR3 length equals 17 residues. After removal of 8 bases from V and 4 bases from J, the junction contained 17 bases not matched to a gene. The source of the sample is a study of response to subunit inactivated influenza vaccine. Study-wide results and limits: The authors offered the suggestion that each seasonal influenza vaccination recruits few new T cells.

Via MiXCR, TCRdb re-called the RT-PCR reads, giving one row per CDR3 protein. In the table there are hundreds of thousands of distinct CDR3 sequences, around 11% of which are singletons. These data also formed part of another study, on T cells expressing NK-cell markers. That study adds: Template switching by 5'RACE with UMIs generated the TCR beta cDNA. Sorted CD3+CD56-NKG2C+, CD3+CD56+NKG2C- and CD3+CD56+NKG2C+ T cells were the source of the TCR beta repertoires. Sorting in several experiments was restricted by an anti-gamma-delta TCR antibody to alpha-beta TCR T cells. A handful of donors likewise had their CD3+CD56-NKG2C+ fraction led by these clonotypes.

This sample comprised PBMCs from blood, obtained on the day of vaccination. The chain couples TRBV6-2 or TRBV6-3 to TRBJ2-1, with 7 bases lining up with TRBD1. This clonotype was sampled from a man aged 45-60 years who received an inactivated influenza vaccine. The CDR3 spells CASGTAAIGMGYNEQFF. CDR3 coding DNA: TGTGCCAGCGGGACAGCCGCCATCGGGATGGGATACAATGAGCAGTTCTTC.